There are a few counts of the clone carrying this T cell receptor beta chain. Its antigen is unknown. This sample stems from a study of CD8 T cells in ankylosing spondylitis. Study outcomes and limitations: Both synovial fluid and blood in reactive arthritis had previously been reported to carry some motif variants. What appeared characteristic of ankylosing spondylitis blood was a TCR beta motif of under 10 highly homologous variants. Clones linked to disease, bearing a CD8+ phenotype, were relatively rare in peripheral blood. In ankylosing spondylitis patients, matched synovial fluid reportedly showed significant enrichment of disease-linked clones.

Generation of TCR beta libraries employed quantitative 5'-RACE incorporating molecular barcodes. In TCRdb, the 5' RACE reads were re-called with MiXCR into one record per CDR3 protein. The data contain 750,000 to 850,000 distinct CDR3 sequences, roughly 10% of them singletons. The sequence was obtained from a male donor with ankylosing spondylitis. What was sequenced was blood, either unsorted or a sorted T cell fraction (not recorded which).

For the CDR3, the DNA is TGTGCCAGCAGTAAGGGGACAGCCCGGGGGACCCAGTACTTC. Translating gives CASSKGTARGTQYF. J is TRBJ2-5 and V is TRBV27; the match to TRBD1 covers 7 bases. The CDR3 extends over 14 amino acids. Trimming took 5 bases from V and 7 from J; bases not matched to a gene: 10. From germline, CDR1 is MNHEY and CDR2 SMNVEV (reference sequence).